The 3 T cell receptor beta chains presented below share a single source sample, sequenced in a study of blood T cell repertoires in COVID-19. Generated by immunoSEQ multiplex PCR, the TCRdb table keeps only in-frame clones and is missing some. The table includes about 200,000 clones, 65% to 85% detected once. Sequences were obtained from peripheral blood. These receptors were taken from a man in his forties with acute or convalescent COVID-19.

The chain carries TRBV18 and TRBJ1-6; D may be TRBD1 (5 bases). V lost 1 base, J lost 8 bases, and 18 bases lay in between. The CDR3 length is 17 residues. CDR1 and CDR2 from the germline V gene are KGHSH and LQKENI. CDR3: CASSPRWGASRDSPLHF. The CDR3, as DNA: TGTGCCAGCTCACCACGCTGGGGCGCCAGTAGGGATTCACCCCTCCACTTT.

This chain uses TRBV2 with TRBJ2-7; D unclear. This CDR3 region has 14 residues. The germline V and J ends were trimmed by 5 bases and 3 bases, with 14 bases remaining between them. Germline loops: CDR1 SNHLY, CDR2 FYNNEI. CDR3 coding DNA: TGTGCCAGCAGTCCCTGGGCAGGCTACTACGAGCAGTACTTC. It codes for CASSPWAGYYEQYF.

The chain employs TRBV5-1 and TRBJ2-6; D is unclear. The CDR3 length is 13 residues. The V end was cut by 3 bases, the J end by 4 bases, with 5 bases between. Germline V gene data show CDR1 as SGHRS and CDR2 as YFSETQ. The CDR3 nucleotides read TGCGCCAGCAGCTCGGAGGGGGCCAACGTCCTGACTTTC. This codes for CASSSEGANVLTF. Combining the CDR3 with reference TRBV5-1 and TRBJ2-6 gives the whole variable domain KAGVTQTPRYLIKTRGQQVTLSCSPISGHRSVSWYQQTPGQGLQFLFEYFSETQRNKGNFPGRFSGRQFSNSRSEMNVSTLELGDSALYLCASSSEGANVLTFGAGSRLTVL.